This T cell receptor (beta chain) was obtained from a study of T cell responses to AZD1222 COVID-19 vaccine (dated by TCRdb to about 2021). Notes on the research overall: AZD1222 recipients given second doses at about 4 weeks or at about 12 weeks were pooled, since spike-specific TCR depth and breadth were not found to differ between the two schedules. A total of 233 trial participants underwent TCR sequencing, of whom around 200 received two doses of AZD1222 and about 26 received two doses of the MenACWY control vaccine. Enrollment into the trials was organized by age into subgroups of 18-55, 56-69 and 70-plus years, and those subgroups contained roughly 160, 29 and 62 TCR-sequenced participants, respectively.

CDR1 and CDR2 (SGHTA, FQGNSA) derive from the germline V gene. V has 5 bases trimmed and J has 4 bases trimmed; junction bases matching no gene number 16. Including cysteine and phenylalanine, the CDR3 has 17 amino acids. The sequence is cut down to CDR3 DNA, 51 bases in frame from base 1. The CDR3 regions of human TCRbeta chains were analyzed by immunosequencing. As for how the authors treated the data: TCRs in the repertoires were compared against a reference library of SARS-CoV-2-specific TCRs that had been generated with the MIRA antigen-specificity platform. Breadth was defined as the fraction of unique TCRs that were SARS-CoV-2-associated, and depth was defined as the fraction of total T cells that were SARS-CoV-2-associated. Using the MIRA data, each spike-specific TCR was mapped to the spike region that the TCR reacts to and placed in a CD4 or CD8 class. Log10-transformed breadth and depth values were compared by one-way ANOVA with Sidak's multiple comparisons tests. TCRdb took over this immuneACCESS table, retaining in-frame rearrangements with V and J assigned. Such tables are incomplete; in checked studies, under half of the missing clones stem from an unresolved V gene, and the remainder is unexplained. That table furnishes V, J and clone size, whereas the DNA furnished D and trimming. The sample table contains about 140,000 clones; only one count was recorded for about 93% of them. Clones ranked in the top ten supply 4% to 5.5% of the sample.

This clone has a single count. Its recognized antigen is unknown. The input lacks base qualities; no much larger clone sits a single base away. Results and caveats for the whole study, not just this receptor: Epitopes outside the regions mutated in the B.1.351 and B.1.1.7 variants were reportedly recognized by nearly half of the unique spike-specific TCRs. Conclusions about previously exposed vaccinees were limited because only 5 or 6 AZD1222 recipients were SARS-CoV-2 seropositive at baseline. A significant rise in spike-specific TCR breadth and depth was observed after two AZD1222 doses relative to day 0 and relative to MenACWY recipients. Vaccine-associated CD4 TCRs spanned the whole spike protein, with dominant responses in regions 160-218 and 743-854. The 56-69-year group was small, and its depth increase did not reach significance, likely because of low power. Participants were mostly white British, with more females than males. The authors suggested clonal diversity may have been underestimated. No day 14 peak-response samples were available, so repertoires were characterized only after the peak T cell response.

Interpreted using the paper, the time point label stands for: baseline before first vaccination. The vaccinee samples were drawn from two UK trials, COV001 and COV002, one of which was a single-blind randomized controlled phase 2/3 trial testing AZD1222 (ChAdOx1 nCoV-19) in healthy adults. Trial participant PBMC samples were collected at day 0 and day 28 after the second dose for TCRbeta chain sequencing. The TCR comes from an adult in good health. Recombination joined TRBV7-2 with TRBJ1-2; TRBD1 matches 7 bases in the middle. Sequenced here: peripheral blood, sampled on day 0 of AZD1222 vaccination. The nucleotides read TGTGCCAGCAGCCCCCAAACAGGGGCAGGTAGTGGCTATGGCTACACCTTC. Protein translation: CASSPQTGAGSGYGYTF. This CDR3, with the reference TRBV7-2 and TRBJ1-2 proteins standing in past its ends, gives the full variable domain GAGVSQSPSNKVTEKGKDVELRCDPISGHTALYWYRQSLGQGLEFLIYFQGNSAPDKSGLPSDRFSAERTGGSVSTLTIQRTQQEDSAVYLCASSPQTGAGSGYGYTFGSGTRLTVV.